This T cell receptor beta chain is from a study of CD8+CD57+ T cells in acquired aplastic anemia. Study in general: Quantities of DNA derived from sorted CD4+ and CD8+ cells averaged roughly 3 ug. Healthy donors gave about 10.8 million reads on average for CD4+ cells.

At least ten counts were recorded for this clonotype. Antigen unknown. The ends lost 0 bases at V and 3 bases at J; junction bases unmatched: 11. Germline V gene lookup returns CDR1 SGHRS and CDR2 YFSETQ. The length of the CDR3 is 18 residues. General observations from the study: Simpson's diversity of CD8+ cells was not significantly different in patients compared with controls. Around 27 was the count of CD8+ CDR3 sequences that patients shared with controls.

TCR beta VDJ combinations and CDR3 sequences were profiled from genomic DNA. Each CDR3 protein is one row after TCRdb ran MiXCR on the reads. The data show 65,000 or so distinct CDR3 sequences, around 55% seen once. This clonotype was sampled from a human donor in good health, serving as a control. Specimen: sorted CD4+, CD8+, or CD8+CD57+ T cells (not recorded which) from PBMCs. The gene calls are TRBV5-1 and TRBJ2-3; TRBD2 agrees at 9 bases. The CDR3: CASSLGPVNSGRTDTQYF. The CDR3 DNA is TGCGCCAGCAGCTTGGGCCCGGTGAATAGCGGGAGAACAGATACGCAGTATTTT.